This TCR beta chain was found in a study of cytomegalovirus exposure and HLA in healthy donors. The PCR ran on 60 Vbeta and 13 Jbeta primers. Sequencing used immunoSEQ multiplex PCR; TCRdb keeps in-frame clones, though not all of them. The sample carries 150,000 or so clones, 70% to 85% recorded once. The CDR3 has 14 amino acids. V shed 5 bases, J shed 6 bases, and the junction held 7 bases outside the gene matches. Germline V gives CDR1 SEHNR, CDR2 FQNEAQ (reference sequence). The rearrangement uses TRBV7-9 and TRBJ2-3; 8 bases agree with TRBD2. This TCR derives from a man aged 30 to 39 in good health and CMV-seropositive. Sequencing input: PBMCs. The CDR3 sequence is CASSPSGGPDTQYF. CDR3 coding DNA: TGTGCCAGCAGCCCCAGCGGGGGCCCGGATACGCAGTATTTT. The variable domain in full, with the rest retrieved from reference TRBV7-9 and TRBJ2-3, is DTGVSQNPRHKITKRGQNVTFRCDPISEHNRLYWYRQTLGQGPEFLTYFQNEAQLEKSRLLSDRFSAERPKGSFSTLEIQRTEQGDSAMYLCASSPSGGPDTQYFGPGTRLTVL.